This T cell receptor beta chain was captured by sequencing in a study of blood T cell repertoires in COVID-19. About the research overall: The United States, Italy and Spain provided the acute and convalescent COVID-19 samples.

This CDR3 has 14 amino acids. CDR1 and CDR2 (germline): SNHLY, FYNNEI. Trimming removed 9 bases at V and 2 bases at J, with 15 bases between. Original processing methods: Counts of nucleated cells, estimated from reference gene primer amplification, were obtained. Sequenced by immunoSEQ multiplex PCR; TCRdb stores in-frame clones only, minus some. The V and J calls and clone size are taken from that table; D and trimming were inferred from the DNA. Altogether over 450,000 clones are present, 89% being singletons, with the ten largest covering 0.75% to 0.9%. This clonotype was sampled from a man younger than 35 with COVID-19, enrolled during active disease. The V and J genes are TRBV2 and TRBJ2-3, with a weak D call TRBD2 (5 bases). The sequencing input was peripheral blood. DNA of the CDR3: TGTGCCAGTAGCGAGGGCTTCTTCACAGATACGCAGTATTTT. Amino acid sequence: CASSEGFFTDTQYF. Supplemented by reference TRBV2 and TRBJ2-3, the full variable domain reads EPEVTQTPSHQVTQMGQEVILRCVPISNHLYFYWYRQILGQKVEFLVSFYNNEISEKSEIFDDQFSVERPDGSNFTLKIRSTKLEDSAMYFCASSEGFFTDTQYFGPGTRLTVL.